Below, 10 T cell receptor beta chains from the same sample are listed, as sequenced in a study of vaccination and CD4 T cells after COVID-19. These receptors have no identified antigens. Treatment noted: approximately nine-day PBMC culture with coronavirus spike peptide pools or control peptides (ViraFEST assay). An Oncomine TCR Beta short-read assay was used to sequence the DNA from cultured CD4+ T cells. TCRdb used MiXCR to reprocess the PCR reads, holding one entry per CDR3 protein. Of around 4,900 distinct CDR3 sequences in the sample, more than 20% are singletons; the top ten hold around 50%. The source was CD4+ T cells from blood, cultured in vitro, collected after SARS-CoV-2 vaccination. The origin of the receptors is a human donor who had recovered from COVID-19.

The sample holds one count of this clonotype. The V gene is TRBV12-3 or TRBV12-4, the J gene TRBJ1-2, with 9 bases aligning to TRBD1. This CDR3 is built from 14 residues. Germline trimming cut 6 bases from V and 8 bases from J; bases unmatched to any gene: 10. The CDR3 spells CASSHAGTGLGYTF. DNA of the CDR3: TGTGCCAGCAGCCACGCCGGGACAGGGCTCGGCTACACCTTC.

Sample share makes this clonotype medium-sized. The chain combines TRBV20-1 with TRBJ1-6, with D possibly matching TRBD1 (5 bases). The germline gives CDR1 DFQATT, CDR2 SNEGSKA (reference sequence). The CDR3 runs 14 residues. V dropped 6 bases and J dropped 7 bases, with 16 bases sitting between them. In nucleotides, the CDR3 is TGCAGTGCGCGTGGGAGGGGAGGGAATTCACCCCTCCACTTT. Translating gives CSARGRGGNSPLHF.

By share of the sample, this clonotype is medium-sized. The V call is TRBV7-8, the J call TRBJ2-7, with D unclear. V shed 7 bases and J shed 6 bases, with 13 bases lying between them. CDR3 size: 12 residues. Germline CDR1 SGHVS, CDR2 FQNEAQ. CDR3 DNA sequence: TGTGCCAGCAACCAAGATTCTAGCGAGCAGTACTTC. Amino acids: CASNQDSSEQYF.

The rearrangement joins TRBV28 to TRBJ2-1; D assignment may be TRBD1 or TRBD2 (6 bases each). CDR3 size: 17 residues. The V and J ends lost 3 bases and 5 bases respectively, with 20 bases between them. Germline V CDR1 and CDR2: MDHEN, SYDVKM. The CDR3 spells CASSFNFGTGRHNEQFF. CDR3 bases: TGTGCCAGCAGTTTTAATTTTGGTACAGGGAGGCACAATGAGCAGTTCTTC.

The rearrangement uses TRBV6-5 and TRBJ1-1, with D unresolved. Trimming removed 2 bases at V and 3 bases at J, with 13 bases between. This CDR3 has 15 residues. Per germline, CDR1 MNHEY and CDR2 SVGAGI. CDR3 sequence: CASSYASRSHTEAFF. The CDR3 nucleotides are TGTGCCAGCAGTTACGCCAGCCGGTCGCACACTGAAGCTTTCTTT.

This clonotype was recorded many times. The gene calls are TRBV7-9 and TRBJ1-5, with D uncertain. The V gene lost 2 bases and the J gene lost 2 bases, with 7 bases spanning the gap. The CDR3 loop spans 14 amino acids. From germline, CDR1 is SEHNR and CDR2 FQNEAQ (reference sequence). Here the CDR3 reads CASSLSWGNQPQHF. CDR3 DNA sequence: TGTGCCAGCAGCTTATCCTGGGGCAATCAGCCCCAGCATTTT.

This clonotype was detected many times. The rearrangement links TRBV7-2 to TRBJ2-3; 8 bases are a match to TRBD2. V lost 11 bases, J lost 0 bases, and 7 bases stayed unmatched. The CDR3 extends over 14 amino acids. The germline gives CDR1 SGHTA, CDR2 FQGNSA. The CDR3 DNA follows: TGTGCCGGTAGCGGGGCCTTTAGCACAGATACGCAGTATTTT. It encodes CAGSGAFSTDTQYF.

The chain uses TRBV4-1 and TRBJ2-7; 7 nucleotides agree with TRBD1. The trim removed 1 base at V and 3 bases at J, leaving 6 bases unmatched. The V gene's germline CDR1 is MGHRA and CDR2 YSYEKL. The CDR3 totals 15 residues. The DNA for the CDR3 is TGCGCCAGCAGCCAAGGACAGGGACAGCGCTACGAGCAGTACTTC. Its translation is CASSQGQGQRYEQYF.

There are many counts of this clonotype. The chain carries TRBV20-1 and TRBJ2-3; D call uncertain. CDR3 length: 12 residues. Germline assignment: CDR1 DFQATT and CDR2 SNEGSKA (reference sequence). V shed 5 bases and J shed 4 bases, with 10 bases lying between them. DNA for the CDR3: TGCAGTGCTTCCGGAGCCGCAGATACGCAGTATTTT. Its translation is CSASGAADTQYF.

In this sample, this clonotype is medium-sized. This sequence joins TRBV18 and TRBJ2-7, with 11 bases identical to TRBD2. Germline loops: CDR1 KGHSH, CDR2 LQKENI. The CDR3 runs 15 residues. The trim removed 3 bases at V and 3 bases at J, leaving 4 bases unmatched. CDR3 nucleotide sequence: TGTGCCAGCTCACCCTTAGCGGGGGGGAACTACGAGCAGTACTTC. This encodes CASSPLAGGNYEQYF. Complete variable domain (other parts from reference TRBV18 and TRBJ2-7): NAGVMQNPRHLVRRRGQEARLRCSPMKGHSHVYWYRQLPEEGLKFMVYLQKENIIDESGMPKERFSAEFPKEGPSILRIQQVVRGDSAAYFCASSPLAGGNYEQYFGPGTRLTVT.